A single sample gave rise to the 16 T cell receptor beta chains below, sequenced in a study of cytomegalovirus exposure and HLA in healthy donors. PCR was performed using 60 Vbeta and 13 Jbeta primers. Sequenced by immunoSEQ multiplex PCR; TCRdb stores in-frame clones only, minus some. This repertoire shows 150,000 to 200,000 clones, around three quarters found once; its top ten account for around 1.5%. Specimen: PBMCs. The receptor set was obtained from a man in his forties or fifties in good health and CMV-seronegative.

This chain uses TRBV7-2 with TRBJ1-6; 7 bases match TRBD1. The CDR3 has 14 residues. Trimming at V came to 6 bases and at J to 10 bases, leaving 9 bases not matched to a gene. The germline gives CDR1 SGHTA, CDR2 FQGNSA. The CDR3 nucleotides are TGTGCCAGCAGACTAGGGGGCGCGGCGTCACCCCTCCACTTT. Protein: CASRLGGAASPLHF.

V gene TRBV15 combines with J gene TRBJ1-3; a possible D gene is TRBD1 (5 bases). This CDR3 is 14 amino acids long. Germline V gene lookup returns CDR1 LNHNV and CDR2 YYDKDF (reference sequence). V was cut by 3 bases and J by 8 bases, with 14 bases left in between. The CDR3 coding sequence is TGTGCCACCAGCAGCTCGGGGGAGGAAGACACCATATATTTT. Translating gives CATSSSGEEDTIYF.

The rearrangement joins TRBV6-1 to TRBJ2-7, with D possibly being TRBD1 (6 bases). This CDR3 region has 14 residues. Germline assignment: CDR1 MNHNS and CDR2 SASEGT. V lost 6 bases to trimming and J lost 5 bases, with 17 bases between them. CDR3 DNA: TGTGCCAGCAGAAGTACAGGGCGATCGGACGAGCAGTACGTC. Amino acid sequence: CASRSTGRSDEQYV.

The CDR3 loop reads CASSPGGSPVETQYF. CDR3 nucleotide sequence: TGTGCCAGCAGCCCAGGGGGGAGTCCGGTAGAGACCCAGTACTTC. This chain connects TRBV5-4 to TRBJ2-5, with D possibly TRBD1 on 7 matching bases. CDR1 is SGHNT, CDR2 YYREEE, per germline (reference sequence). The V end was cut by 4 bases, the J end by 4 bases, with 17 bases between. The CDR3 covers 15 residues.

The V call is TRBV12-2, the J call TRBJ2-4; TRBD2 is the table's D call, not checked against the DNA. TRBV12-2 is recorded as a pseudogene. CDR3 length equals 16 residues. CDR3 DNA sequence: TGTGCAAGTCGCCAGGCCACCGGGCGGGAGGGAAACATTCAGTACTTC. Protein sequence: CASRQATGREGNIQYF.

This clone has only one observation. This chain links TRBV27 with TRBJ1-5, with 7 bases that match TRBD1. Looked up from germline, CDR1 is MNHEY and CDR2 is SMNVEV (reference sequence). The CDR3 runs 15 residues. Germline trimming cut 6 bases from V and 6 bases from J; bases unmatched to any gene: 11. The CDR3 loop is CASRPLGTVAQPQHF. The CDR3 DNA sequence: TGTGCCAGCAGACCACTGGGGACAGTTGCTCAGCCCCAGCATTTT.

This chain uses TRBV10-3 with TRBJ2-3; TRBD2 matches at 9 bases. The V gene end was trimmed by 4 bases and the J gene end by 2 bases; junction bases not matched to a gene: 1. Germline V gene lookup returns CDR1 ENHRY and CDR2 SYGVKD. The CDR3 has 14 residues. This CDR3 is CAISGLADTDTQYF. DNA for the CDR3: TGTGCCATCAGTGGACTAGCGGACACAGATACGCAGTATTTT.

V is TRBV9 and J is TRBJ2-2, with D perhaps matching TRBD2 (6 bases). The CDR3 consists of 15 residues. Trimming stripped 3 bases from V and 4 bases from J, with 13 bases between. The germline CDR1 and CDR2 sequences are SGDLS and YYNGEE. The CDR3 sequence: CASSAPGGGTGELFF. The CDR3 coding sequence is TGTGCCAGCAGCGCTCCCGGGGGTGGCACCGGGGAGCTGTTTTTT. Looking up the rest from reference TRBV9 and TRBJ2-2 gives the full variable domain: DSGVTQTPKHLITATGQRVTLRCSPRSGDLSVYWYQQSLDQGLQFLIQYYNGEERAKGNILERFSAQQFPDLHSELNLSSLELGDSALYFCASSAPGGGTGELFFGEGSRLTVL.

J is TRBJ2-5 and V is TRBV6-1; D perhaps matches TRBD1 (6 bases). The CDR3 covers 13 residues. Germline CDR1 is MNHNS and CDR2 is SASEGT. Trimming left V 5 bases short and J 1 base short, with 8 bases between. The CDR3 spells CASSKQGQETQYF. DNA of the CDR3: TGTGCCAGCAGTAAACAGGGCCAAGAGACCCAGTACTTC.

The chain's CDR3 is CASSRTSTYNEQFF. CDR3 nucleotide sequence: TGTGCCAGCTCCCGGACATCCACCTACAATGAGCAGTTCTTC. This chain connects TRBV6-5 to TRBJ2-1; a weak D match, TRBD1 (5 bases). The CDR3 is made up of 14 amino acids. Trimming shortened V by 8 bases and J by 2 bases, and 13 bases separated the two germline ends. Germline-derived CDR1 and CDR2 are MNHEY and SVGAGI.

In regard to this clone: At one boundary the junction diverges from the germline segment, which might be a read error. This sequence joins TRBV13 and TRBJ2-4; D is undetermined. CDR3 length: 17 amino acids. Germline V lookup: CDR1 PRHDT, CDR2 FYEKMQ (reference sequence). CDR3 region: CASSSTALNKAKNSQYF. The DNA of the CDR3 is TGTGCCAGCAGCTCTACGGCCCTAAACAAAGCCAAAAACAGTCAGTACTTC.

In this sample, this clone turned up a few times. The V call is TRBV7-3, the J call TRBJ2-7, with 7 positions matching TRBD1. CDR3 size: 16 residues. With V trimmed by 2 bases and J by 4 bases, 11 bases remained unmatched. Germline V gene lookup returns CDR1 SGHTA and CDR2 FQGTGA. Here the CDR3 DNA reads TGTGCCAGCAGCTTAGAGCGAGGGGGCGCTGGGTACGAGCAGTACGTC. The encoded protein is CASSLERGGAGYEQYV.

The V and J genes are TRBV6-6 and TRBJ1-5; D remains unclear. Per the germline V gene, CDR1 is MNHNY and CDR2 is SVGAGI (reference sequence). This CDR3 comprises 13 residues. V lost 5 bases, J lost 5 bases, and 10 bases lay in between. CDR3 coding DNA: TGTGCCAGCAGTGGTCGACGGGATCAGCCCCAGCATTTT. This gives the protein CASSGRRDQPQHF.

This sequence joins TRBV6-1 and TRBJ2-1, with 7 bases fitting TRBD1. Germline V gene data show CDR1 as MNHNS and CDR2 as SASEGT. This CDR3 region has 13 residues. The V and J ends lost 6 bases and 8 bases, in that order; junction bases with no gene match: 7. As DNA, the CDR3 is TGTGCCAGCAGGGATGGGACAGTAGATGAGCAGTTCTTC. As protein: CASRDGTVDEQFF.

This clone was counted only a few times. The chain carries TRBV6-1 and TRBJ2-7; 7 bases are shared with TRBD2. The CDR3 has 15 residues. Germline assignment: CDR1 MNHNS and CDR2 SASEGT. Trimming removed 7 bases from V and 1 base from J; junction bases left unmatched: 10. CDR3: CASTKESGMSYEQYF. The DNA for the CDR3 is TGTGCCAGCACAAAAGAAAGCGGGATGTCCTACGAGCAGTACTTC.

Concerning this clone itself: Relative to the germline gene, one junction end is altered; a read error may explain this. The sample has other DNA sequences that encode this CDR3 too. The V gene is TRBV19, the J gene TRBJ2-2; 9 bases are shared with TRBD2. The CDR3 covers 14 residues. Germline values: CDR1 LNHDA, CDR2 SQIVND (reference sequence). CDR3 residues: CASIAGENTGELFF. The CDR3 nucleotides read TGCGCCTCCATAGCGGGAGAGAACACCGGGGAGCTGTTTTTT. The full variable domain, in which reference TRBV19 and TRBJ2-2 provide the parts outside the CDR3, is DGGITQSPKYLFRKEGQNVTLSCEQNLNHDAMYWYRQDPGQGLRLIYYSQIVNDFQKGDIAEGYSVSREKKESFPLTVTSAQKNPTAFYLCASIAGENTGELFFGEGSRLTVL.